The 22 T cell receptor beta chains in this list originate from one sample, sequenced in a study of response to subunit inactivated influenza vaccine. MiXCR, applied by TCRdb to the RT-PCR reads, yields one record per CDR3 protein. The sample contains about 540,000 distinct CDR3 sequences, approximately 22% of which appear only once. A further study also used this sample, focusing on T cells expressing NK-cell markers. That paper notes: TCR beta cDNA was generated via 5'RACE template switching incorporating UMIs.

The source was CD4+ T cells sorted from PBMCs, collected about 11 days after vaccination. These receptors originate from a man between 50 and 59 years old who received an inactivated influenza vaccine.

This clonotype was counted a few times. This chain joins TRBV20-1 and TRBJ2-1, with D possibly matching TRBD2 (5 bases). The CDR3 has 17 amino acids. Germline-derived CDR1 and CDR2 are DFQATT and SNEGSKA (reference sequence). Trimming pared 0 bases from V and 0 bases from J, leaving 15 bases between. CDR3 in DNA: TGCAGTGCTAGAGATAGGAGGATCACCACCTCCTACAATGAGCAGTTCTTC. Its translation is CSARDRRITTSYNEQFF.

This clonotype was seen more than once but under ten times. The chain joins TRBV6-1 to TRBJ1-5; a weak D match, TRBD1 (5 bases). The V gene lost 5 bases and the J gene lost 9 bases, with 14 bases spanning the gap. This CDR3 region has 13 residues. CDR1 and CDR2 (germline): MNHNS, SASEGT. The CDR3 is CASSPGTSRPQHF. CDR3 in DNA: TGTGCCAGCAGTCCGGGGACTAGCCGGCCCCAGCATTTT.

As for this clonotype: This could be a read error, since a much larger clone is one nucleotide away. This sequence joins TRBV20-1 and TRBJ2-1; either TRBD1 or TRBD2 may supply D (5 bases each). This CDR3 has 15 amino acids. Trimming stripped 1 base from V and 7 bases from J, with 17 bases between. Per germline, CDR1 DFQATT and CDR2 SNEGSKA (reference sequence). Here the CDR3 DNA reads TGCAGTGCTAGAGTCCCCGGGGCTAGAGCGAATGAGCAGTTCTTC. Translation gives CSARVPGARANEQFF.

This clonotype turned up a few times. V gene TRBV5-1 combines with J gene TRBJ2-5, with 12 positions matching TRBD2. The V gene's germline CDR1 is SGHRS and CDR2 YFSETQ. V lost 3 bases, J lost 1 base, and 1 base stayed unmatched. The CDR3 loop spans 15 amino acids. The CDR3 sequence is CASSSGLAGQETQYF. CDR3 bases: TGCGCCAGCAGCTCGGGACTAGCGGGCCAAGAGACCCAGTACTTC. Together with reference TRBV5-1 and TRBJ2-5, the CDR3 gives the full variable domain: KAGVTQTPRYLIKTRGQQVTLSCSPISGHRSVSWYQQTPGQGLQFLFEYFSETQRNKGNFPGRFSGRQFSNSRSEMNVSTLELGDSALYLCASSSGLAGQETQYFGPGTRLLVL.

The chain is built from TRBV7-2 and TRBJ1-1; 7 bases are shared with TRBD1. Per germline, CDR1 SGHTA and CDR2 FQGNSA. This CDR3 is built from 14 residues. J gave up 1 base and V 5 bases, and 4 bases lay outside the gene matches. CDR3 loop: CASSLNRGNTEAFF. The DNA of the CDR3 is TGTGCCAGCAGCCTCAACAGGGGGAACACTGAAGCTTTCTTT.

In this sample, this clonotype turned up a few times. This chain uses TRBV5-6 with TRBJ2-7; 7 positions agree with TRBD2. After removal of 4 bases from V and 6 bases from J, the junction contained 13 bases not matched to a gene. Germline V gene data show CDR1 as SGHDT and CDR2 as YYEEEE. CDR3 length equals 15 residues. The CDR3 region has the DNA TGTGCCAGCAGCACCTCAGGCGGGAGACGAAGCGAGCAGTACTTC. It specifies CASSTSGGRRSEQYF.

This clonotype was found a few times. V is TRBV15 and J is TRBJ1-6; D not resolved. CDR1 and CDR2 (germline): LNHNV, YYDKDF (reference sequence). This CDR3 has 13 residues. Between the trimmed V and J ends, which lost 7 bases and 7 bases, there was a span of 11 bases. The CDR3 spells CATTRELNSPLHF. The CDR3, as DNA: TGTGCCACCACCCGGGAACTGAATTCACCCCTCCACTTT.

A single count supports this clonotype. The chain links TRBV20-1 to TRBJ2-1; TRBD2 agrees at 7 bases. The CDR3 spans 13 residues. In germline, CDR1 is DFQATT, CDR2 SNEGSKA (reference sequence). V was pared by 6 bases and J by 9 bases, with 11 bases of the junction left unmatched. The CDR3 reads CSARPGLKLEQFF. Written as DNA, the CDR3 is TGCAGTGCCAGACCGGGACTAAAACTTGAGCAGTTCTTC.

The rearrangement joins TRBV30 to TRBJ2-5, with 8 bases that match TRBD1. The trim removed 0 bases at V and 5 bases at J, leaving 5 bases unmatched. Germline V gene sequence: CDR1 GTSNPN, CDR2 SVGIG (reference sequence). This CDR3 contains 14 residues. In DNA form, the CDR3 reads TGTGCCTGGAGTGTAAACGACAGGGGCGAGACCCAGTACTTC. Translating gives CAWSVNDRGETQYF.

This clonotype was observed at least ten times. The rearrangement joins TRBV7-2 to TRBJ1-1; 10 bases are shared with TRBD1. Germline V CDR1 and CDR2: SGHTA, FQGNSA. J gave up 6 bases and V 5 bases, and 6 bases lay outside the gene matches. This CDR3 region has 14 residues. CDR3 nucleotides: TGTGCCAGCAGCCCCGGGACAGGGGTCCCTGAAGCTTTCTTT. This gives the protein CASSPGTGVPEAFF. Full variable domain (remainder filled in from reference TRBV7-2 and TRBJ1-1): GAGVSQSPSNKVTEKGKDVELRCDPISGHTALYWYRQSLGQGLEFLIYFQGNSAPDKSGLPSDRFSAERTGGSVSTLTIQRTQQEDSAVYLCASSPGTGVPEAFFGQGTRLTVV.

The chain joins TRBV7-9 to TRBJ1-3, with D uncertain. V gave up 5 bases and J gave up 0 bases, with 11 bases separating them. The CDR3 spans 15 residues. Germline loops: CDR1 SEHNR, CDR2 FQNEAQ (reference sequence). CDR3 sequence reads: CASSPRSYSGNTIYF. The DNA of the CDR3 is TGTGCCAGCAGCCCACGTAGCTACTCTGGAAACACCATATATTTT.

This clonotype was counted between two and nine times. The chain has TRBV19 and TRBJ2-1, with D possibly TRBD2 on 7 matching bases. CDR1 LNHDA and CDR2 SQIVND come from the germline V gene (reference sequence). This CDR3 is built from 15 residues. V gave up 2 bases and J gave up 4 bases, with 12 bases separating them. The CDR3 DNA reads TGTGCCAGTAGTATAAGGGGGGGTTCGTACAATGAGCAGTTCTTC. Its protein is CASSIRGGSYNEQFF.

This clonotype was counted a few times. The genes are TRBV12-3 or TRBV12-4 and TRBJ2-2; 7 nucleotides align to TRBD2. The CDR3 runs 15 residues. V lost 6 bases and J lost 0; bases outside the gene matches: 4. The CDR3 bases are TGTGCCAGCAGATCTAGCGGAGCGAACACCGGGGAGCTGTTTTTT. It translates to CASRSSGANTGELFF.

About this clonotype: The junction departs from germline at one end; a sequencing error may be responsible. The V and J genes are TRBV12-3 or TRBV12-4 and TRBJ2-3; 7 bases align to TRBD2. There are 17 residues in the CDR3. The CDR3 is CASSLWGGGYSTDAQYF. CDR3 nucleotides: TGTGCCAGCAGTTTATGGGGCGGGGGTTACAGCACAGATGCGCAGTATTTT.

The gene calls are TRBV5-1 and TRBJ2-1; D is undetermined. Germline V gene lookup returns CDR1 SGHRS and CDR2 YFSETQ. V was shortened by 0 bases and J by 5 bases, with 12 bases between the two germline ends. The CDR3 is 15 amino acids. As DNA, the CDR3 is TGCGCCAGCAGCTTGGCACTAAACAATCACAATGAGCAGTTCTTC. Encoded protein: CASSLALNNHNEQFF.

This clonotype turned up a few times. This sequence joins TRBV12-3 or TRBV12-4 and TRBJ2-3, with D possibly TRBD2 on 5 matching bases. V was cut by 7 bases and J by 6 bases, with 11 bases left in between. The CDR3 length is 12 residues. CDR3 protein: CASNYAGDTQYF. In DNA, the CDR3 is TGTGCCAGCAATTACGCGGGTGATACGCAGTATTTT.

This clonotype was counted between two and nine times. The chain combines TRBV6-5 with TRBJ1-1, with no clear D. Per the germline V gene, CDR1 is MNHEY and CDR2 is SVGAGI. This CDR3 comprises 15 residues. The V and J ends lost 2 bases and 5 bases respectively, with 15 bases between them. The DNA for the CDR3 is TGTGCCAGCAGTTACCCGCCGGGATTGGGGACTGAAGCTTTCTTT. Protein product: CASSYPPGLGTEAFF.

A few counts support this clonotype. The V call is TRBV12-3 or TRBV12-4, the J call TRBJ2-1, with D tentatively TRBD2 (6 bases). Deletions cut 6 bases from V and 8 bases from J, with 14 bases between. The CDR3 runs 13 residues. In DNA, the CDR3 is TGTGCCAGCAGGGGCGGGGTTGGAGATGAGCAGTTCTTC. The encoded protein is CASRGGVGDEQFF.

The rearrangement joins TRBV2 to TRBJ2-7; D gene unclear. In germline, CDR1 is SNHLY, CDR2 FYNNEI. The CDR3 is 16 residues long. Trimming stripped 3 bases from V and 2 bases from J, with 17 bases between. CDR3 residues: CASSDTSLTATYEQYF. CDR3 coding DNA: TGTGCCAGCAGTGATACCTCCCTTACAGCGACCTACGAGCAGTACTTC.

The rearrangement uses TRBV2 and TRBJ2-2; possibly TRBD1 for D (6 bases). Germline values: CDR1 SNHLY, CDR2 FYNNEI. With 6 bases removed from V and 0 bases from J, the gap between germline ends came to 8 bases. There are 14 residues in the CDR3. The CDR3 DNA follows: TGTGCCAGCAGGGGACACCCGAACACCGGGGAGCTGTTTTTT. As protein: CASRGHPNTGELFF.

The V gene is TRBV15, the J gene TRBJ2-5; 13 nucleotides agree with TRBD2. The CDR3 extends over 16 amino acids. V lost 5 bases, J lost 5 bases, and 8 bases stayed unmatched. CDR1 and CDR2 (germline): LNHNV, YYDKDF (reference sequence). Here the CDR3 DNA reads TGTGCCACCAGCCGAACTAGCGGGAGGGCCTTGGAGACCCAGTACTTC. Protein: CATSRTSGRALETQYF.

CDR3 sequence: CASSPQEGADTQYF. The CDR3 DNA reads as TGTGCCAGCAGCCCTCAAGAAGGGGCAGATACGCAGTATTTT. The rearrangement links TRBV9 to TRBJ2-3, with a possible D match to TRBD1 (5 bases). V was shortened by 4 bases and J by 4 bases, with 13 bases between the two germline ends. This CDR3 is 14 amino acids long. The germline V gene has CDR1 SGDLS and CDR2 YYNGEE.